A selection of T cell receptor beta chains follows, all from one sample in a study of glioma-infiltrating T cells. Each CDR3 protein is one row after TCRdb ran MiXCR on the multiplex PCR reads. Here the sample spans more than 90,000 distinct CDR3 sequences, around 40% being singletons. Sequenced sample: glioma tissue, nonneoplastic brain tissue, or PBMCs (not recorded which). The receptors shown here come from a human donor with low-grade glioma or glioblastoma, undergoing nonglioma brain surgery, or in good health (not recorded which). Both conserved end residues are part of each CDR3. D genes are given only for firm matches. Rows give clone size only sometimes, using once, few, many, or a class for an expanded clone.

abundance,v_gene,j_gene,d_gene,CDR3nt,CDR3aa
once,TRBV20-1,TRBJ2-1,.,TGCAGTGCATTACCGGCTAGCTGGAGGTCGACCTACAATGGGCAGTTCTTC,CSALPASWRSTYNGQFF
.,TRBV4-2,TRBJ1-1,.,TGTGCCAGCAGCCAAGGGACAATTGATAAAGCTTTCTTC,CASSQGTIDKAFF
many,TRBV19,TRBJ1-5,.,TGTGCCAGTAGAGCCCAGGGGCAAGACAATCAGCCCCAGCATTTT,CASRAQGQDNQPQHF
many,TRBV4-1,TRBJ1-5,.,TGCGCCAGCAGCCAGGAAACCTTTGGGCCCCAGCATTTT,CASSQETFGPQHF
.,TRBV6-1,TRBJ2-7,.,TGTGCCAGCAGAAAGGACACGGAGCACTTC,CASRKDTEHF
once,TRBV6-4,TRBJ2-1,.,TGTGCCAGCAGCCCTGGCGGCCACAGAGCCTGCAATGAGCAGTTCTTC,CASSPGGHRACNEQFF
.,TRBV27,TRBJ1-5,.,TGTGCCAGCAGTTTCGGGGAAGGGGTTCAGCCCCAGCATTTT,CASSFGEGVQPQHF
many,TRBV7-9,TRBJ1-4,.,TGTGCCAGCAGACAAGACGGGGCAACTAATGAAAAACTGTTTTTT,CASRQDGATNEKLFF
many,TRBV6-2/TRBV6-3,TRBJ2-7,.,TGTGCCAGCAGTCCCCTGCGCAATCGGCGTGAGCAGTACTTC,CASSPLRNRREQYF
few,TRBV12-3/TRBV12-4,TRBJ1-2,TRBD1,TGTGCCAGAAGTCAGGGACAGTCCTATGGCTACACCTTC,CARSQGQSYGYTF
.,TRBV18,TRBJ2-5,TRBD1,TGTGCCAGCTCCGGGACAGGTGGGGGGACCCAGAACTTC,CASSGTGGGTQNF
many,TRBV7-2,TRBJ2-7,.,TGTGCCAGCAGCTCCCTCGGGACGGGCTACGAGCAGTACTTC,CASSSLGTGYEQYF
many,TRBV7-8,TRBJ2-7,.,TGTGCCAGCAGCTTAACCAGGGACGGAACCTACGAGCAGTACTTC,CASSLTRDGTYEQYF
many,TRBV2,TRBJ2-3,TRBD2,TGTGCCAGCAGGAGAGCGGGGTCCGGGGAAGATACGCAGTATTTT,CASRRAGSGEDTQYF
once,TRBV11-2,TRBJ2-1,.,TGTGCCAGCAGCTCCCAGGGAAGTTACACAGATACGCAGTTCTTC,CASSSQGSYTDTQFF
.,TRBV6-5,TRBJ2-7,TRBD2,TGTGCCAGCAGTTACTCGGCTAGCGGGGGGACCAAAGAGCAGTACTTC,CASSYSASGGTKEQYF
many,TRBV20-1,TRBJ2-3,TRBD1,TGCAGTGCTCTCGCCCCCGGGACAGAGAGCACAGATACGCAGTATTTT,CSALAPGTESTDTQYF
many,TRBV4-3,TRBJ2-7,.,TGCGCCAGCAGCCAAGCTTCGGGTGTACCAGTCTACGAGCAGTACTTC,CASSQASGVPVYEQYF
many,TRBV29-1,TRBJ2-7,TRBD2,TGCAGCGTTGTTCTAGCGGAGGTGCAGTACTTC,CSVVLAEVQYF
.,TRBV28,TRBJ1-4,.,TGTGCCAGCAGTCTGGGGACTAATGAAAAACTGTTTTTT,CASSLGTNEKLFF
.,TRBV7-9,TRBJ2-1,.,TGTGCCAGCAGCTTAGCCTTTAAGGGGGGGGAAGCTTTCTTC,CASSLAFKGGEAFF
many,TRBV19,TRBJ2-1,TRBD2,TGTGCCACCAAGGTCGGGGTAGCGGGAGGCTACAATGAGCAGTTCTTC,CATKVGVAGGYNEQFF
many,TRBV20-1,TRBJ2-5,.,TGCAGTGCTAGAAGACAGAACCAAGAGACCCAGTACTTC,CSARRQNQETQYF
many,TRBV28,TRBJ2-2,.,TGTGCCAGCAGTTTGGCTAGCGTAGACACCGGGGAGCTGTTTTTT,CASSLASVDTGELFF
many,TRBV19,TRBJ1-4,.,TGTGCCAGTAGTATTGGTTCGGTCAGTAATGAAAAACTGTTTTTT,CASSIGSVSNEKLFF
many,TRBV7-9,TRBJ1-1,.,TGTGCCAGCAGCTTAGTTGGTGACACTGAAGCTTTCTTT,CASSLVGDTEAFF
many,TRBV6-6,TRBJ1-5,.,TGTGCCAGCAGTTACGGGCTCGGGGGGGTACAGCCCCAGCATTTT,CASSYGLGGVQPQHF
many,TRBV4-3,TRBJ1-5,.,TGCGCCAGCAGCCAAGATTCAGGGAATCAGCCCCAGCATTTT,CASSQDSGNQPQHF
many,TRBV5-8,TRBJ1-5,.,TGTGCCAGCAGCTTGATACATCAGCCCCAGCATTTT,CASSLIHQPQHF
many,TRBV9,TRBJ1-1,TRBD1,TGTGCCAGCAGCCCTAGACAGGGGGGGATGAACACTGAAGCTTTCTTT,CASSPRQGGMNTEAFF
many,TRBV11-3,TRBJ2-3,TRBD2,TGTGCCAGCAGCATTAGCGGGAGTGCAGATACGCAGTATTTT,CASSISGSADTQYF
.,TRBV20-1,TRBJ1-5,TRBD1,TGCAGTGCTACTAGGACAGGCGGCAATCAGCCTCTGCATTTT,CSATRTGGNQPLHF
once,TRBV27,TRBJ2-1,TRBD2,TGTGCCAGCATCCGGGGGGGAGTATACAATGAGCAGTTCTTC,CASIRGGVYNEQFF
.,TRBV6-2/TRBV6-3,TRBJ2-7,TRBD2,TGTGCCAGCAGTTACGGAGCGGGAGCTACCTACGTGCAGTACTTC,CASSYGAGATYVQYF
once,TRBV7-3,TRBJ2-2,TRBD1,TGTGCCAGCAGCTCCACAGGGGGCGCCGGGGAGCTGTTTTTT,CASSSTGGAGELFF
.,TRBV5-4,TRBJ2-1,TRBD2,TGTGCCAGCAGCTGGACTAGCGTGGGCAATGAGCAGTTCTTC,CASSWTSVGNEQFF
.,TRBV12-3/TRBV12-4,TRBJ2-3,TRBD2,TGTGTCAGCAGCTTAGGTATAGCGGGAGGTACAGATACGCAGTATTTT,CVSSLGIAGGTDTQYF
few,TRBV30,TRBJ2-2,.,TGTGCCTGGCACAACACCGGGGAGCTGTTTTTT,CAWHNTGELFF
.,TRBV7-2,TRBJ2-3,.,TGTGCCAGCAGCCAAGCAACAGGGGAGGGGACAGATCCGCAGTATTTT,CASSQATGEGTDPQYF
.,TRBV19,TRBJ1-5,.,TGCGCCAGTAGTCCCCGGACAGTCCGCGATCAGCCCCAGCATTTT,CASSPRTVRDQPQHF
many,TRBV2,TRBJ2-1,TRBD1,TGTGCCAGCAGTGTGACAGGGGGCTTCAATGAGCAGTTCTTC,CASSVTGGFNEQFF
once,TRBV5-1,TRBJ2-1,TRBD2,TGCGCCAGCATCGGACTAGCGGGGGCGGATGAGCAGTTCTTC,CASIGLAGADEQFF
.,TRBV28,TRBJ1-1,.,TGTGCCTGCAGTCCCGCAATCTCAGGGCGCCGGAGAACTTTCTTT,CACSPAISGRRRTFF
many,TRBV27,TRBJ1-4,.,TGTGCCAGCAGATGGGGGGGAAAACTGTTTTTT,CASRWGGKLFF
many,TRBV3-1,TRBJ2-1,TRBD1,TGTGCCAGCAGCCAAAGGACAGGGAATGAGCAGTTCTTC,CASSQRTGNEQFF
many,TRBV5-1,TRBJ2-3,.,TGCGCCAGCAGCTTGGTGGCAGGTCTCGCAGATACGCAGTATTTT,CASSLVAGLADTQYF
.,TRBV20-1,TRBJ2-3,TRBD2,TGCAGTGCTAGAGAAGCGGGGGGGCCTCAGCGTACGCAGTATTTT,CSAREAGGPQRTQYF
many,TRBV6-4,TRBJ2-1,.,TGTGCCAGCGCCACGGCGTACAATGAGCAGTTCTTC,CASATAYNEQFF
many,TRBV7-6,TRBJ2-5,TRBD1,TGTGCCAGCAGCTCGGTGGACAGGGACGAGACCCAGTACTTC,CASSSVDRDETQYF
.,TRBV4-1,TRBJ2-1,.,TGCGCCAGCAGCCAAGGGATCAGGGCGGGGGCCACAGATACGCAGTTCTTC,CASSQGIRAGATDTQFF
many,TRBV7-9,TRBJ2-1,TRBD2,TGTGCCAGCAGCTTTGGACTAGCCCACCACAATGAGCAGTTCTTC,CASSFGLAHHNEQFF
few,TRBV10-3,TRBJ2-6,.,TGTGCCATCAGGGGTGCTGGGGCCAACGTCCTGACTTTC,CAIRGAGANVLTF
.,TRBV5-1,TRBJ2-5,.,TGCGCCAGCAGCTTGGTTGGAGCCCAAGAGACCCAGTACTTC,CASSLVGAQETQYF
.,TRBV28,TRBJ1-2,.,TGTGCCAGCAGTTCTCTACAGAGGGGTAGTGGCTACGCCTTC,CASSSLQRGSGYAF
many,TRBV7-8,TRBJ2-1,TRBD2,TGTGCCAGCAGCTCCGGACTAGCGTCGAACAATGAGCAGTTCTTC,CASSSGLASNNEQFF
many,TRBV6-4,TRBJ2-3,TRBD2,TGTGCCAGCAGTGCAGCGGGGGGTAGCACAGATACGCAGTATTTT,CASSAAGGSTDTQYF
.,TRBV11-2,TRBJ2-5,.,TGTGCCAGCAGCTTAGTTGTTGACAAAGGGACCCAGTACTTC,CASSLVVDKGTQYF
.,TRBV18,TRBJ2-2,.,TGTGCCAGCCGACAAAATCCGAACACCGGGGAGCTGTTTTTT,CASRQNPNTGELFF